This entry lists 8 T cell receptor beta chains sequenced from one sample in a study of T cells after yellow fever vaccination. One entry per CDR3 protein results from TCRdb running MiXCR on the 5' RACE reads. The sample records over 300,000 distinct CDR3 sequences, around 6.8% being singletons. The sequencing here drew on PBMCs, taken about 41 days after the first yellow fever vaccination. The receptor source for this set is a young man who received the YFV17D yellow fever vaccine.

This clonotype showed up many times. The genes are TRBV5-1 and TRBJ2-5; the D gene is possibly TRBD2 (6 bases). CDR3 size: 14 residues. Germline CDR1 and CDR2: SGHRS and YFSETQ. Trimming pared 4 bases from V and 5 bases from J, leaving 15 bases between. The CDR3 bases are TGCGCCAGCAGCACCGGGGGAGTTGTCGAGACCCAGTACTTC. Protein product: CASSTGGVVETQYF. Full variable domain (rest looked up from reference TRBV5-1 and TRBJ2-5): KAGVTQTPRYLIKTRGQQVTLSCSPISGHRSVSWYQQTPGQGLQFLFEYFSETQRNKGNFPGRFSGRQFSNSRSEMNVSTLELGDSALYLCASSTGGVVETQYFGPGTRLLVL.

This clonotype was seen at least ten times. The CDR3 spells CASSQEATWTGGNEKLFF. The DNA of the CDR3 is TGCGCCAGCAGCCAAGAAGCTACCTGGACAGGGGGAAATGAAAAACTGTTTTTT. The chain carries TRBV4-3 and TRBJ1-4; 10 positions agree with TRBD1. V was clipped by 0 bases and J by 5 bases; unmatched bases: 9. CDR3 length equals 18 residues. The germline gives CDR1 LGHNA, CDR2 YSLEER.

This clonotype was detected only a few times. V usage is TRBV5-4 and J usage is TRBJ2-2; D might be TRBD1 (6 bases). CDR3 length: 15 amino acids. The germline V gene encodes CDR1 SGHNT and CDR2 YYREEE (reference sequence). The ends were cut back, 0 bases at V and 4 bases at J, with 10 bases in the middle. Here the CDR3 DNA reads TGTGCCAGCAGCTTGGCTTCAGGGGCCACCGGGGAGCTGTTTTTT. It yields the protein CASSLASGATGELFF.

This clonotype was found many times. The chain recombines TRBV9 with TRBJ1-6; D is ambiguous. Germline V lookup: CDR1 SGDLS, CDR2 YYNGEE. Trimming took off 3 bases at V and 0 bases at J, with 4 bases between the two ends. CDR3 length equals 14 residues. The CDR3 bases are TGTGCCAGCAGCGAAAGCTCCTATAATTCACCCCTCCACTTT. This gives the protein CASSESSYNSPLHF.

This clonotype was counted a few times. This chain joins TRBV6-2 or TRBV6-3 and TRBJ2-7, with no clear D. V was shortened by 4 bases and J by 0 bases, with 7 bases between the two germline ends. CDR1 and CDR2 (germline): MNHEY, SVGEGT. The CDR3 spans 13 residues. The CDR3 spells CASSSVNSYEQYV. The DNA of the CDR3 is TGTGCCAGCAGTTCGGTGAACTCCTACGAGCAGTACGTC.

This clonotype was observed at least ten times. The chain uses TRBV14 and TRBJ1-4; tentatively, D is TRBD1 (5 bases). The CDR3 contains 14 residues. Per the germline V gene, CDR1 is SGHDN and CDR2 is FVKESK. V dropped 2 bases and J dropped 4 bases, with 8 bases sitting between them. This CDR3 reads CASSQQGLNEKLFF. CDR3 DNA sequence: TGTGCCAGCAGCCAACAGGGACTTAATGAAAAACTGTTTTTT.

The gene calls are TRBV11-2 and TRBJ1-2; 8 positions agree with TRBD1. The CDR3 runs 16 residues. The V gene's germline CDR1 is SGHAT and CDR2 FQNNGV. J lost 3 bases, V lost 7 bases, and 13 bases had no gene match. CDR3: CASIQGRGRGDYGYTF. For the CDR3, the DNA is TGTGCCAGCATTCAGGGCAGGGGGCGAGGGGACTATGGCTACACCTTC.

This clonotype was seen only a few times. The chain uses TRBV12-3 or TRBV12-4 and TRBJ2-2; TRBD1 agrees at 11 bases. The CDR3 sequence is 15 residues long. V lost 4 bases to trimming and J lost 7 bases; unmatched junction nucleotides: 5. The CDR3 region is CASSSGQGAGGELFF. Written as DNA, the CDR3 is TGTGCCAGCAGTTCCGGACAGGGGGCCGGCGGGGAGCTGTTTTTT.